This is a list of T cell receptor beta chains from one sample in a study of cytomegalovirus exposure and HLA in healthy donors. Assay: immunoSEQ multiplex PCR; the TCRdb copy retains only in-frame clones and omits some. The sample yields roughly 140,000 clones, about 80% seen once. The specimen was PBMCs. The receptors shown here come from a female donor in good health and CMV-seronegative. Both conserved end residues are part of each CDR3. The order of the fields is D gene, clone size, J gene, V gene, CDR3 protein, CDR3 DNA. The D gene is left open where the match is weak. Rows give clone size only sometimes, using once, few, many, or a class for an expanded clone.

-	few	TRBJ1-6	TRBV6-5	CATGALNNSPLHF	TGTGCCACAGGGGCACTCAATAATTCACCCCTCCACTTT
TRBD1	-	TRBJ1-2	TRBV5-6	CASSADRGRGGYTF	TGTGCCAGCAGCGCGGACAGGGGGAGGGGTGGCTACACCTTC
TRBD2	-	TRBJ2-7	TRBV6-5	CASSFLAGNSYEQYF	TGTGCCAGCAGTTTCCTAGCGGGGAACTCCTACGAGCAGTACTTC
TRBD2	once	TRBJ2-7	TRBV2	CASSATSGRTYEQYF	TGTGCCAGCAGCGCGACTAGCGGGAGAACCTACGAGCAGTACTTC
TRBD1	-	TRBJ2-2	TRBV11-2	CASSPLSGGSTGELFF	TGTGCCAGCAGCCCTCTATCAGGGGGAAGCACCGGGGAGCTGTTTTTT
-	-	TRBJ2-5	TRBV1	CTSSRPLAGFQETQYF	TGCACCAGCAGCCGTCCCCTAGCGGGGTTCCAAGAGACCCAGTACTTC
-	-	TRBJ1-1	TRBV2	CASSEGQLNTEAFF	TGTGCCAGCAGTGAGGGGCAGCTGAACACTGAAGCTTTCTTT
TRBD1	-	TRBJ2-3	TRBV19	CASSDYSFVTGGLRNTQYF	TGTGCCAGTAGTGACTACAGTTTCGTGACAGGGGGCTTGCGAAATACGCAGTATTTT
-	-	TRBJ2-7	TRBV7-3	CASSSSGARTDEQYF	TGTGCCAGCAGCTCGAGTGGGGCCCGCACCGACGAGCAGTACTTC
TRBD1	-	TRBJ2-3	TRBV29-1	CSVGGQLHTDTQYF	TGCAGCGTTGGGGGACAGCTACACACAGATACGCAGTATTTT
TRBD2	once	TRBJ2-3	TRBV2	CASPGLAGLRDTQYF	TGTGCCAGCCCTGGACTAGCGGGACTTAGGGATACGCAGTATTTT
TRBD2	-	TRBJ2-5	TRBV2	CASIDLAGSKTQYF	TGTGCCAGCATTGATCTAGCGGGATCAAAGACCCAGTACTTC
TRBD2	-	TRBJ2-5	TRBV9	CASSVGLAGAGWETQYF	TGTGCCAGCAGCGTCGGACTAGCGGGGGCCGGGTGGGAGACCCAGTACTTC
-	few	TRBJ1-2	TRBV30	CAWRRELNYGYPF	TGTGCCTGGAGAAGAGAATTAAACTATGGCTACCCCTTC
TRBD1	-	TRBJ2-1	TRBV25-1	CASSAGQGPRHEQFF	TGTGCCAGCAGTGCCGGACAGGGGCCGCGCCATGAGCAGTTCTTC
TRBD2	-	TRBJ2-7	TRBV4-3	CASSQGLAGGYEQYF	TGCGCCAGCAGCCAAGGACTAGCGGGGGGCTACGAGCAGTACTTC
-	-	TRBJ1-2	TRBV30	CAWSVTGDGYTF	TGTGCCTGGAGTGTAACGGGGGATGGCTACACCTTC
-	-	TRBJ1-3	TRBV6-1	CASTREGDGNTIYF	TGTGCCAGCACCAGGGAGGGAGATGGAAACACCATATATTTT
TRBD2	-	TRBJ2-3	TRBV4-3	CASSQARTSGGADTQYF	TGCGCCAGCAGCCAGGCAAGGACTAGCGGGGGGGCAGATACGCAGTATTTT
TRBD2	-	TRBJ2-7	TRBV7-2	CASSSPTSGGHVEQYF	TGTGCCAGCAGCTCCCCGACTAGCGGGGGCCACGTTGAGCAGTACTTC
-	-	TRBJ1-6	TRBV30	CAWVRTGTLGNSPLHF	TGTGCCTGGGTGCGGACGGGAACCTTGGGGAATTCACCCCTCCACTTT
-	-	TRBJ1-1	TRBV2	CASSELHMNTEAFF	TGTGCCAGCAGTGAATTACATATGAACACTGAAGCTTTCTTT
TRBD2	-	TRBJ2-7	TRBV30	CAWNRAGGEQYF	TGTGCCTGGAACCGAGCGGGGGGAGAGCAGTACTTC
-	once	TRBJ2-3	TRBV29-1	CSVAAGGDTQYF	TGCAGCGTGGCGGCAGGAGGTGATACGCAGTATTTT
TRBD1	few	TRBJ1-4	TRBV7-6	CASSLPPGQANEKLFF	TGTGCCAGCAGCTTACCGCCGGGACAGGCTAATGAAAAACTGTTTTTT
TRBD2	-	TRBJ2-1	TRBV28	CASSLLFGLGRYNEQFF	TGTGCCAGCAGTCTCCTATTCGGACTAGGAAGGTACAATGAGCAGTTCTTC
TRBD2	few	TRBJ2-3	TRBV11-1	CASSLTSGSADTQYF	TGTGCCAGCAGCTTAACTAGCGGGAGCGCAGATACGCAGTATTTT
-	-	TRBJ1-2	TRBV28	CASSNGQPLSNYGYTF	TGTGCCAGCAGTAACGGACAGCCGCTTTCTAACTATGGCTACACCTTC
-	once	TRBJ2-7	TRBV4-2	CASSQDRGSYEQYF	TGTGCCAGCAGCCAAGACAGGGGTTCCTACGAGCAGTACTTC
TRBD1	few	TRBJ1-3	TRBV28	CASSLGTGGLHRSGNTIYF	TGTGCCAGCAGTTTAGGGACAGGGGGCCTTCACCGCTCTGGAAACACCATATATTTT
TRBD1	-	TRBJ2-1	TRBV18	CASSPPGQPSNEQFF	TGTGCCAGCTCACCACCGGGACAGCCTTCTAATGAGCAGTTCTTC
-	-	TRBJ2-6	TRBV27	CASSFLSGANVLTF	TGTGCCAGCAGTTTCCTCTCTGGGGCCAACGTCCTGACTTTC
-	-	TRBJ2-5	TRBV6-1	CASSFTGLVGETQYF	TGTGCCAGCAGTTTTACAGGGTTGGTGGGTGAGACCCAGTACTTC
-	once	TRBJ2-7	TRBV28	CASSLSVSAVSEQYF	TGTGCCAGCAGTTTAAGTGTCAGCGCAGTTTCTGAGCAGTACTTC